This T cell receptor (beta chain) was sequenced for a study of T cell changes during pregnancy in multiple sclerosis. The germline CDR1 and CDR2 sequences are MNHEY and SVGAGI. The CDR3 totals 15 residues. V trimming: 10 bases; J trimming: 0 bases; junction bases outside the gene matches: 6. Method: immunoSEQ multiplex PCR; TCRdb's copy keeps in-frame clones and lacks some. The sample lists 20,000 to 25,000 clones, about 84% occurring once. This receptor was obtained from a female donor with multiple sclerosis, enrolled in a pregnancy study. J is TRBJ2-2 and V is TRBV6-5, with 9 bases lining up with TRBD1. The sequencing here drew on CD8+ T cells from peripheral blood mononuclear cells, taken before pregnancy. The CDR3, as DNA: TGTGCCATCGGGACAGGGCTACCGAACACCGGGGAGCTGTTTTTT. It is translated as CAIGTGLPNTGELFF.